Described below is a single T cell receptor (beta chain) sequence and its context. Negatively enriched CD4+ T cells were divided by CD45RA into naive and memory. This specimen comes from a study of shared clonotypes between healthy human individuals. Background on the study: CD4 naive and CD4 memory each took three plates per donor, while CD8 naive took two and CD8 memory one.

Germline lookup yields CDR1 SGHRS and CDR2 YFSETQ. The ends lost 0 bases at V and 8 bases at J; junction bases unmatched: 7. The CDR3 runs 14 residues. In the authors' workflow: ImmunoSEQ junction-only sequences lacked quality scores, so their filtering differed. The table came from immunoSEQ multiplex PCR; TCRdb's copy has only in-frame clones and leaves some out. The D gene and trimming were derived from the DNA, and the V and J assignments and clone size from that table. The profile shows 2 million to 2.5 million clones, almost 96% of them singletons. Sequences were obtained from naive CD4+ T cells sorted from blood. This sample's subset: CD45RA+ positively selected. V gene TRBV5-1 combines with J gene TRBJ1-2; 7 bases fit TRBD1. This receptor was obtained from a man aged 18-30 years in good health. The CDR3 region has the DNA TGCGCCAGCAGCTTGGCCACAGGGGAAGGAGGCTACACCTTC. Encoded protein: CASSLATGEGGYTF.